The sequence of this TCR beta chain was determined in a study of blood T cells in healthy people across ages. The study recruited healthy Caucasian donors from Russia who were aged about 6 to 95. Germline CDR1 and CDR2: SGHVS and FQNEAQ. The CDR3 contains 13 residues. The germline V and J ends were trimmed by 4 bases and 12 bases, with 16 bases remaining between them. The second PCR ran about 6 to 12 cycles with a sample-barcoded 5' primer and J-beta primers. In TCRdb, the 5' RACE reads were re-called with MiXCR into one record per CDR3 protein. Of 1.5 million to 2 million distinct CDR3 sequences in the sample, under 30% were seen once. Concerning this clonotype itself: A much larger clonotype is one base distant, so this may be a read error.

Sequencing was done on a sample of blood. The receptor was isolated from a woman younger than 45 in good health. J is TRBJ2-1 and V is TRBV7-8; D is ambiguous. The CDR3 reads CASSSLMGQGQFF. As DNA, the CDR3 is TGTGCCAGCAGCTCCCTGATGGGTCAAGGGCAGTTCTTC.